The TCR beta chain under discussion was sequenced for a study of graft-versus-host responses after intestinal transplantation. Notes on the study in general: Some GvH clones appeared in ileal mucosa or blood before recipient bone marrow. Individuals carrying graft-donor T cell macrochimerism showed high graft-versus-host to host-versus-graft clonal ratios in allografts. Association was observed between peak circulating GvH clone levels and early post-transplant HvG declines.

Remarks on this clone: Its cognate antigen is unknown.

Germline values: CDR1 WNHNN, CDR2 SYGVQD (reference sequence). V shed 0 bases and J shed 9 bases, with 18 bases lying between them. The CDR3 loop spans 16 amino acids. Using immunoSEQ multiplex PCR, the repertoire was profiled, and TCRdb retains in-frame clones only, with some absent. The table records roughly 99,000 clones, roughly 90% of them present only once. This specimen was unstimulated CD4+ T cells sorted from spleen or lymph node cells, taken before transplant. The chain has TRBV10-1 and TRBJ2-1; D not resolved. The receptor was derived from a human donor who was the organ donor for an intestinal transplant. The DNA of the CDR3 is TGCGCCAGCAGTGAGTCGGATACTGTAAGTCAATTTGAGCAGTTCTTC. It is translated as CASSESDTVSQFEQFF.